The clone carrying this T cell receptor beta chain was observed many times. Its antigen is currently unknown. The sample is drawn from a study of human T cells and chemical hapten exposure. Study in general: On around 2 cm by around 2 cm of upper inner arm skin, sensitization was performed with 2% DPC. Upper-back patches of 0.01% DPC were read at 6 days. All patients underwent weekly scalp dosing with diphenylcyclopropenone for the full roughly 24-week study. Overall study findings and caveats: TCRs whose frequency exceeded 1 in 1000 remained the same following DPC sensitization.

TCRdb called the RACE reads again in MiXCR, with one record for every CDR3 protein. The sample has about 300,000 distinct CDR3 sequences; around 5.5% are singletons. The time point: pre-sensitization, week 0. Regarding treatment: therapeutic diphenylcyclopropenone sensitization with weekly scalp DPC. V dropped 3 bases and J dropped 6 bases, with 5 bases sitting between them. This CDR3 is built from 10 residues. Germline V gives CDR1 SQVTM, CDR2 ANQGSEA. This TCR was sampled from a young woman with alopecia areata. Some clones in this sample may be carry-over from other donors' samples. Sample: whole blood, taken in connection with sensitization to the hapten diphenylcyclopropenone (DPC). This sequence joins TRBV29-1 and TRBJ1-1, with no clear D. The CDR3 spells CSVEAAEAFF. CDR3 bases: TGCAGCGTTGAGGCGGCTGAAGCTTTCTTT. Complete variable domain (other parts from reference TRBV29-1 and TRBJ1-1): SAVISQKPSRDICQRGTSLTIQCQVDSQVTMMFWYRQQPGQSLTLIATANQGSEATYESGFVIDKFPISRPNLTFSTLTVSNMSPEDSSIYLCSVEAAEAFFGQGTRLTVV.